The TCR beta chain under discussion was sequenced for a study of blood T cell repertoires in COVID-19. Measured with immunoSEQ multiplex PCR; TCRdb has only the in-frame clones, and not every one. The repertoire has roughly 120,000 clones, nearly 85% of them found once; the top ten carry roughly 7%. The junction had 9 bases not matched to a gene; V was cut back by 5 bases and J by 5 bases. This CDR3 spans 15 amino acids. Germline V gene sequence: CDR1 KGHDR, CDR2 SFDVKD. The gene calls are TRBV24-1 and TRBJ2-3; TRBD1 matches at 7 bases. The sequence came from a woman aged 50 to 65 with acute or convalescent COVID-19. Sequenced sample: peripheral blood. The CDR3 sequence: CATSARTGAGDTQYF. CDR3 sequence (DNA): TGTGCCACCAGTGCACGGACAGGTGCAGGAGATACGCAGTATTTT.